The 29 T cell receptor beta chains listed next were all sequenced from one sample in a study of blood T cells in healthy people across ages. A J-beta primer mix and a sample-barcoded 5' primer were used in a second PCR of roughly 7 to 12 cycles. Using its own MiXCR run on the 5' RACE reads, TCRdb lists one record per CDR3 protein. This table has approximately 1,700,000 distinct CDR3 sequences, around 42% appearing once. The sample taken for sequencing was blood. The receptors here all came from a human donor in good health.

CDR3 nucleotide sequence: TGTGCCAGCAGCCGAGGGGTCGGGTACGAGCAGTACTTC. Residues: CASSRGVGYEQYF. The chain has TRBV5-8 and TRBJ2-7, with D perhaps given as TRBD1 or TRBD2 (5 bases each). This CDR3 is 13 amino acids long. V was clipped by 4 bases and J by 4 bases, with 12 bases between them. Germline V gives CDR1 SGHTS, CDR2 YDEGEE.

The genes are TRBV29-1 and TRBJ2-7, with 8 bases lining up with TRBD1. V lost 7 bases to trimming and J lost 2 bases; unmatched junction nucleotides: 10. In germline, CDR1 is SQVTM, CDR2 ANQGSEA. The CDR3 spans 14 residues. The CDR3 DNA is TGCAGCGCCCGAACAGGGGGGATGACCTACGAGCAGTACTTC. It encodes CSARTGGMTYEQYF.

This clonotype was picked up a small number of times. The rearrangement joins TRBV10-3 to TRBJ2-3; D might be TRBD1 (7 bases). Germline-derived CDR1 and CDR2 are ENHRY and SYGVKD. The CDR3 totals 14 residues. The V end was cut by 10 bases, the J end by 3 bases, with 17 bases between. This CDR3 reads CATDGQGGTDTQYF. The DNA for the CDR3 is TGTGCCACCGACGGGCAGGGGGGTACAGATACGCAGTATTTT.

This clonotype was detected only a few times. This chain joins TRBV3-1 and TRBJ2-7, with 10 nucleotides matching TRBD1. V dropped 3 bases and J dropped 2; count of bases not matched to a gene: 4. This CDR3 has 15 residues. The V gene's germline CDR1 is LGHDT and CDR2 YNNKEL (reference sequence). The CDR3 DNA follows: TGTGCCAGCAGCCATGAGGGACAGGGGACCTACGAGCAGTACTTC. It translates to CASSHEGQGTYEQYF.

This clonotype is a singleton in its sample. The rearrangement uses TRBV4-1 and TRBJ2-1, with TRBD1 as a possible D gene (6 bases). CDR3 length: 14 amino acids. In germline, CDR1 is MGHRA, CDR2 YSYEKL. Deletions cut 6 bases from V and 16 bases from J, with 25 bases between. The CDR3 protein is CASSRGQSYTEAFF. DNA for the CDR3: TGCGCCAGCAGTCGCGGACAGTCCTACACTGAAGCTTTCTTC.

This clonotype was picked up a small number of times. The gene calls are TRBV5-1 and TRBJ2-5; no clear D. The CDR3 sequence is 14 residues long. The V and J ends lost 2 bases and 4 bases respectively, with 12 bases between them. Germline V gene lookup returns CDR1 SGHRS and CDR2 YFSETQ. CDR3 nucleotide sequence: TGCGCCAGCAGCTTAGAGTGGGCTGCAGAGACCCAGTACTTC. This translates into CASSLEWAAETQYF.

V and J are TRBV5-6 and TRBJ1-3, with TRBD1 matching over 8 bases. Trimming cost V 4 bases and J 0 bases; bases outside gene matches: 12. Germline CDR1 SGHDT, CDR2 YYEEEE. The CDR3 runs to 18 residues. For the CDR3, the DNA is TGTGCCAGCAGCCCGGTTGGGGGGACAGGCCTCTCTGGAAACACCATATATTTT. This gives the protein CASSPVGGTGLSGNTIYF.

Regarding this clonotype: A read error is possible here, since a much larger clone lies one base away. V usage is TRBV5-1 and J usage is TRBJ1-5; D is unclear. The CDR3 consists of 14 residues. The V gene lost 1 base and the J gene lost 4 bases, with 9 bases spanning the gap. Germline assignment: CDR1 SGHRS and CDR2 YFSETQ. The CDR3 here is CASSLKADNQPQHF. CDR3 DNA sequence: TGCGCCAGCAGCTTGAAGGCAGATAATCAGCCCCAGCATTTT.

V gene TRBV2 combines with J gene TRBJ2-1; 12 bases map to TRBD2. CDR1 SNHLY and CDR2 FYNNEI come from the germline V gene. This CDR3 contains 14 residues. V was pared by 6 bases and J by 9 bases, with 6 bases of the junction left unmatched. CDR3 DNA sequence: TGTGCCAGCAGCGCCGGACTAGCGGGGTTTGAGCAGTTCTTC. Its translation is CASSAGLAGFEQFF. Together with reference TRBV2 and TRBJ2-1, the CDR3 gives the full variable domain: EPEVTQTPSHQVTQMGQEVILRCVPISNHLYFYWYRQILGQKVEFLVSFYNNEISEKSEIFDDQFSVERPDGSNFTLKIRSTKLEDSAMYFCASSAGLAGFEQFFGPGTRLTVL.

This clonotype occurred a few times. The chain employs TRBV6-5 and TRBJ2-3; 9 bases are a match to TRBD1. Germline V CDR1 and CDR2: MNHEY, SVGAGI. The CDR3 runs to 13 residues. The V and J ends lost 10 bases and 3 bases, in that order; junction bases with no gene match: 5. CDR3 nucleotides: TGTGCCATCCGGGACAGGGTTACAGATACGCAGTATTTT. This translates into CAIRDRVTDTQYF.

The rearrangement joins TRBV7-9 to TRBJ1-1; TRBD1 might be the D (6 bases). CDR1 is SEHNR, CDR2 FQNEAQ, per germline (reference sequence). The CDR3 loop spans 16 amino acids. Trimming stripped 4 bases from V and 4 bases from J, with 19 bases between. Here the CDR3 reads CASSSPTRGPFTEAFF. The CDR3 DNA sequence: TGTGCCAGCAGCTCCCCGACTCGGGGGCCCTTCACTGAAGCTTTCTTT.

This clonotype has a handful of counts. The CDR3 DNA is TGTGCCAGCAGTCCAACTTCTCTCGGCGAGCAGTACTTC. Its protein is CASSPTSLGEQYF. This chain joins TRBV12-3 or TRBV12-4 and TRBJ2-7, with no clear D. This CDR3 is built from 13 residues. V dropped 5 bases and J dropped 6 bases, with 14 bases sitting between them.

Turning to this clonotype: A much larger clone sits a single nucleotide away, making a read error possible. The chain joins TRBV20-1 to TRBJ1-1; D is unresolved. V was pared by 0 bases and J by 4 bases, with 18 bases between. CDR1 and CDR2 (germline): DFQATT, SNEGSKA (reference sequence). This CDR3 comprises 16 residues. This chain's CDR3 is CSARDELGPKGTEAFF. CDR3 bases: TGCAGTGCTAGAGATGAACTGGGTCCGAAGGGCACTGAAGCTTTCTTT.

This clonotype has just a few counts. V usage is TRBV5-6 and J usage is TRBJ1-4; 9 bases match TRBD1. CDR1 SGHDT and CDR2 YYEEEE come from the germline V gene. This CDR3 is 14 amino acids long. Trimming removed 6 bases from V and 7 bases from J; junction bases left unmatched: 7. The CDR3 DNA reads TGTGCCAGCACCGCACAGGGGGCGTTTGAAAAACTGTTTTTT. Amino acid sequence: CASTAQGAFEKLFF.

In its sample, this clonotype was seen a few times. The V gene is TRBV20-1, the J gene TRBJ2-5; D unresolved. Germline CDR1 DFQATT, CDR2 SNEGSKA (reference sequence). Between the trimmed V and J ends, which lost 0 bases and 5 bases, there was a span of 16 bases. This CDR3 has 15 amino acids. The CDR3 loop is CSARDLSLGSETQYF. As DNA, the CDR3 is TGCAGTGCTAGAGATCTCTCGTTGGGGTCTGAGACCCAGTACTTC.

The chain has TRBV6-5 and TRBJ2-1; 8 bases fit TRBD1. V was pared by 4 bases and J by 5 bases, with 7 bases of the junction left unmatched. The CDR3 runs to 15 residues. In germline, CDR1 is MNHEY, CDR2 SVGAGI. CDR3 loop: CASSSFRGPNNEQFF. In DNA, the CDR3 is TGTGCCAGCAGTTCATTCAGGGGGCCGAACAATGAGCAGTTCTTC.

The rearrangement joins TRBV4-3 to TRBJ2-7; D unresolved. Trimming took off 11 bases at V and 3 bases at J, with 23 bases between the two ends. The germline CDR1 and CDR2 sequences are LGHNA and YSLEER. The CDR3 runs to 15 residues. CDR3 coding DNA: TGCGCCGGCCCCCTCGGCGGTTTCTTTCGCTACGAGCAGTACTTC. Its protein product is CAGPLGGFFRYEQYF.

This clonotype has just a few counts. This sequence joins TRBV5-1 and TRBJ1-4, with D perhaps TRBD1 (6 bases). The length of the CDR3 is 15 residues. The V end was cut by 4 bases, the J end by 8 bases, with 18 bases between. The germline V gene has CDR1 SGHRS and CDR2 YFSETQ. In DNA form, the CDR3 reads TGCGCCAGCAGCGTAGCCGGGACAATTACGGAAAAACTGTTTTTT. Its translation is CASSVAGTITEKLFF.

A few counts support this clonotype. Here the CDR3 reads CASSGMQGAGANVLTF. The CDR3, as DNA: TGTGCCAGCAGCGGTATGCAGGGGGCTGGGGCCAACGTCCTGACTTTC. The chain employs TRBV21-1 and TRBJ2-6; TRBD1, the table's D call, was not compared with the DNA. TRBV21-1 is tagged as a pseudogene. This CDR3 has 16 residues.

This clonotype turned up a few times. This chain links TRBV28 with TRBJ1-1; D is uncertain. The CDR3 loop spans 12 amino acids. Trimming took off 8 bases at V and 7 bases at J, with 14 bases between the two ends. Germline values: CDR1 MDHEN, CDR2 SYDVKM. The CDR3 protein is CASGAGFGEAFF. CDR3 nucleotides: TGTGCCAGCGGAGCCGGGTTCGGTGAAGCTTTCTTT.

The CDR3 bases are TGTGCCAGCAGTTACGGGACAGGGAGGCGGTACGAGCAGTACTTC. It codes for CASSYGTGRRYEQYF. The gene calls are TRBV6-5 and TRBJ2-5; 9 positions match TRBD1. TRBJ2-7 matches the DNA end more closely, so the J call is doubtful. The CDR3 contains 15 residues. Germline V gene sequence: CDR1 MNHEY, CDR2 SVGAGI.

This clonotype has a count of ten or more. The J gene is TRBJ1-6, the V gene TRBV7-9, with 9 bases lining up with TRBD1. With 8 bases clipped from V and 10 bases from J, the junction kept 3 bases outside the gene matches. In germline, CDR1 is SEHNR, CDR2 FQNEAQ (reference sequence). The CDR3 is 12 residues long. CDR3 sequence reads: CASGTGFSPLHF. In DNA form, the CDR3 reads TGTGCCAGCGGGACAGGGTTCTCACCCCTCCACTTT. The variable domain in full, completed from reference TRBV7-9 and TRBJ1-6, reads DTGVSQNPRHKITKRGQNVTFRCDPISEHNRLYWYRQTLGQGPEFLTYFQNEAQLEKSRLLSDRFSAERPKGSFSTLEIQRTEQGDSAMYLCASGTGFSPLHFGNGTRLTVT.

This clonotype was seen more than once but under ten times. The V and J genes are TRBV29-1 and TRBJ2-1; tentatively, D is TRBD1 or TRBD2 (6 bases each). The CDR3 loop spans 15 amino acids. The V gene lost 4 bases and the J gene lost 3 bases, with 16 bases spanning the gap. Germline V gene data show CDR1 as SQVTM and CDR2 as ANQGSEA. The CDR3, as DNA: TGCAGCGTTGGGGGGCCGGGGGAAGTCTACAATGAGCAGTTCTTC. Its translation: CSVGGPGEVYNEQFF.

In its sample, this clonotype was seen a few times. V gene TRBV27 combines with J gene TRBJ1-2, with D unresolved. The CDR3 is made up of 14 amino acids. V gave up 11 bases and J gave up 3 bases, with 19 bases separating them. Germline values: CDR1 MNHEY, CDR2 SMNVEV (reference sequence). In nucleotides, the CDR3 is TGTGCCGGCCGCCAGAGGCGTTCGGACTATGGCTACACCTTC. It translates to CAGRQRRSDYGYTF.

This clonotype came up a few times. The chain recombines TRBV7-2 with TRBJ2-4; 14 positions agree with TRBD2. Germline CDR1 reads SGHTA; CDR2 reads FQGNSA. Germline trimming cut 5 bases from V and 6 bases from J; bases unmatched to any gene: 12. This CDR3 contains 18 residues. The CDR3 spells CASSTTGLAGGILNIQYF. The CDR3 coding sequence is TGTGCCAGCAGCACTACCGGACTAGCGGGGGGAATCCTAAACATTCAGTACTTC. Full variable domain (remainder filled in from reference TRBV7-2 and TRBJ2-4): GAGVSQSPSNKVTEKGKDVELRCDPISGHTALYWYRQSLGQGLEFLIYFQGNSAPDKSGLPSDRFSAERTGGSVSTLTIQRTQQEDSAVYLCASSTTGLAGGILNIQYFGAGTRLSVL.

This clonotype appeared a few times. CDR3 sequence (DNA): TGTGCCAGCAGCCCCCGTTTTGTGGGGGGCCCGGGGAATCAGCCCCAGCATTTT. It encodes CASSPRFVGGPGNQPQHF. The gene calls are TRBV7-8 and TRBJ1-5; D might be TRBD1 (6 bases). V was shortened by 5 bases and J by 4 bases, with 24 bases between the two germline ends. Germline values: CDR1 SGHVS, CDR2 FQNEAQ. The CDR3 runs to 18 residues.

The rearrangement uses TRBV20-1 and TRBJ2-1, with a tentative D call TRBD2 (6 bases). Germline assignment: CDR1 DFQATT and CDR2 SNEGSKA (reference sequence). The V end was cut by 6 bases, the J end by 4 bases, with 10 bases between. The CDR3 sequence is 12 residues long. CDR3: CSAGGTYNEQFF. CDR3 bases: TGCAGTGCAGGAGGGACGTACAATGAGCAGTTCTTC.

This clonotype was seen a handful of times. Germline is not matched at one junction end, which may reflect a read error. The gene calls are TRBV7-8 and TRBJ1-2; unclear D gene. The CDR3 covers 13 residues. Germline V CDR1 and CDR2: SGHVS, FQNEAQ. CDR3 nucleotide sequence: TGTGCCAGCAGCTTAGGGAAGAGTGGTGGCCACACCTTC. Its translation is CASSLGKSGGHTF.

This clonotype was observed at least ten times. This chain links TRBV4-1 with TRBJ2-3; 10 bases agree with TRBD2. The CDR3 consists of 17 residues. V gave up 0 bases and J gave up 4 bases; unmatched junction bases: 7. Germline V CDR1 and CDR2: MGHRA, YSYEKL. The chain's CDR3 is CASSQDPTSGVPDTQYF. Written as DNA, the CDR3 is TGCGCCAGCAGCCAAGATCCTACTAGCGGGGTCCCAGATACGCAGTATTTT.